The 3 T cell receptor beta chains below all came from one sample that was sequenced in a study of memory CD4+ T cells and cytomegalovirus serostatus. The protocol was immunoSEQ multiplex PCR, while the TCRdb copy is restricted to in-frame clones and leaves out a portion. The profile covers about 52,000 clones, with about 80% appearing a single time and 1.1% to 1.5% taken by the ten largest. Single viable CD3+CD4+CD8-CD45RO+ cells were sorted as the memory CD4+ T cells. Sequencing was performed on memory CD4+ T cells from blood. These receptors were taken from an adult in good health and CMV-seropositive.

This chain connects TRBV7-2 to TRBJ2-7; 11 nucleotides align to TRBD2. Germline CDR1 is SGHTA and CDR2 is FQGNSA. This CDR3 region has 15 residues. J lost 3 bases, V lost 3 bases, and 4 bases had no gene match. The CDR3, as DNA: TGTGCCAGCAGCTTCGGGACTAGCGGAATCTACGAGCAGTACTTC. Translation: CASSFGTSGIYEQYF. The full variable domain, with the rest looked up from reference TRBV7-2 and TRBJ2-7, is GAGVSQSPSNKVTEKGKDVELRCDPISGHTALYWYRQSLGQGLEFLIYFQGNSAPDKSGLPSDRFSAERTGGSVSTLTIQRTQQEDSAVYLCASSFGTSGIYEQYFGPGTRLTVT.

The chain is built from TRBV30 and TRBJ2-7; no firm D call. The V end was cut by 1 base, the J end by 3 bases, with 7 bases between. CDR3 length: 12 amino acids. From germline, CDR1 is GTSNPN and CDR2 SVGIG (reference sequence). CDR3 in amino acids: CAWSDSRYEQYF. In DNA, the CDR3 is TGTGCCTGGAGTGACAGCCGCTACGAGCAGTACTTC. Drawing the rest from reference TRBV30 and TRBJ2-7, the complete variable domain is SQTIHQWPATLVQPVGSPLSLECTVEGTSNPNLYWYRQAAGRGLQLLFYSVGIGQISSEVPQNLSASRPQDRQFILSSKKLLLSDSGFYLCAWSDSRYEQYFGPGTRLTVT.

The chain employs TRBV9 and TRBJ2-6; weak D call: TRBD1 (5 bases). The CDR3 length is 15 residues. CDR1 and CDR2 (germline): SGDLS, YYNGEE. Trimming pared 4 bases from V and 1 base from J, leaving 9 bases between. This CDR3 reads CASSPGHSGANVLTF. DNA of the CDR3: TGTGCCAGCAGCCCAGGACATTCTGGGGCCAACGTCCTGACTTTC.